This T cell receptor beta chain was identified in a study of T cell responses to AZD1222 COVID-19 vaccine. The CDR3 has 16 residues. The J segment lost 4 bases and the V segment lost 0 bases, leaving 6 bases of the junction unmatched. Germline lookup yields CDR1 SGHTA and CDR2 FQGNSA. TCRdb's table, derived via immunoSEQ multiplex PCR, lists solely in-frame clones and lacks some. The sample carries some 200,000 clones, roughly 92% recorded once. This chain joins TRBV7-2 and TRBJ1-3, with TRBD1 identical over 7 bases. The sample consisted of peripheral blood, taken 28 days after the second AZD1222 dose. The source is an adult who received the AZD1222 COVID-19 vaccine. As DNA, the CDR3 is TGTGCCAGCAGCTTAGCGCACAGGGGACGAGGAAACACCATATATTTT. It specifies CASSLAHRGRGNTIYF. The entire variable domain, with the rest obtained from reference TRBV7-2 and TRBJ1-3, is as follows: GAGVSQSPSNKVTEKGKDVELRCDPISGHTALYWYRQSLGQGLEFLIYFQGNSAPDKSGLPSDRFSAERTGGSVSTLTIQRTQQEDSAVYLCASSLAHRGRGNTIYFGEGSWLTVV.